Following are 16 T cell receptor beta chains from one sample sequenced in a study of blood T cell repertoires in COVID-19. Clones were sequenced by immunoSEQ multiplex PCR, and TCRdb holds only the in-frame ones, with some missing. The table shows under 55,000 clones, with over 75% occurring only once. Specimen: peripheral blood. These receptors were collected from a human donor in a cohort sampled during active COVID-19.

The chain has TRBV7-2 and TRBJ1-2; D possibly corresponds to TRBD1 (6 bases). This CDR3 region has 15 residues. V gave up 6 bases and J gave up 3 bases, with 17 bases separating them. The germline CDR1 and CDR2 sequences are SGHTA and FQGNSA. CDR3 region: CASSPSGGSDYGYTF. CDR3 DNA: TGTGCCAGCAGTCCCTCGGGGGGCTCGGACTATGGCTACACCTTC.

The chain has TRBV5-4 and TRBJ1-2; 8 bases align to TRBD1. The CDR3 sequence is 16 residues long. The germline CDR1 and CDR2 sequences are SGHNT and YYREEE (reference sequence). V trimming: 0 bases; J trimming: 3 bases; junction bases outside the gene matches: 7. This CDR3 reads CASSLGTGMLDYGYTF. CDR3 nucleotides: TGTGCCAGCAGCTTGGGGACAGGGATGCTTGACTATGGCTACACCTTC.

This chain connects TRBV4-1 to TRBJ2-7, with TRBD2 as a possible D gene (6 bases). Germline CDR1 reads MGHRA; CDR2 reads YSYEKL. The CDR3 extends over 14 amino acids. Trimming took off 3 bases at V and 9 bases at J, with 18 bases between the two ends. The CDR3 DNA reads TGCGCCAGCAGCCAGCAAGGAGGGGAGAAAGGGCAGTACTTC. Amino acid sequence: CASSQQGGEKGQYF.

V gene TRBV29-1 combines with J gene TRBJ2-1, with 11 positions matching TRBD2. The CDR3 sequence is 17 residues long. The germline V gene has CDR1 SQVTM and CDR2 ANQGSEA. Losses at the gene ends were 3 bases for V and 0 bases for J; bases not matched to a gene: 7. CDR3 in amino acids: CSVDRIGLAGSYNEQFF. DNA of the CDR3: TGCAGCGTTGATCGAATAGGACTAGCGGGCTCCTACAATGAGCAGTTCTTC.

The CDR3 spells CASSLGTASQETQYF. CDR3 bases: TGCGCCAGCAGCCTCGGGACAGCGTCACAAGAGACCCAGTACTTC. The chain carries TRBV5-1 and TRBJ2-5; TRBD1 aligns across 7 bases. Per germline, CDR1 SGHRS and CDR2 YFSETQ. The CDR3 extends over 15 amino acids. V shed 4 bases and J 2 bases; nucleotides not matched to a gene: 8.

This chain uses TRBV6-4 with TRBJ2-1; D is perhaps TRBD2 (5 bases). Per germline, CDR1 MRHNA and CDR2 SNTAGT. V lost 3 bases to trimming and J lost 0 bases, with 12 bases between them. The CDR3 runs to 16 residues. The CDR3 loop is CASSDSPADSYNEQFF. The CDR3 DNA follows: TGTGCCAGCAGTGATAGCCCAGCGGACTCCTACAATGAGCAGTTCTTC.

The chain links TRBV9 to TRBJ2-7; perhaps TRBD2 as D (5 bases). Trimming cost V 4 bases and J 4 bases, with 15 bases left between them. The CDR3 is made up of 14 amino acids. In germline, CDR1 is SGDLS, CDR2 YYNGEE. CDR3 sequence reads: CASSPQEAGYEQYF. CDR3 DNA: TGTGCCAGCAGCCCCCAGGAGGCCGGGTACGAGCAGTACTTC.

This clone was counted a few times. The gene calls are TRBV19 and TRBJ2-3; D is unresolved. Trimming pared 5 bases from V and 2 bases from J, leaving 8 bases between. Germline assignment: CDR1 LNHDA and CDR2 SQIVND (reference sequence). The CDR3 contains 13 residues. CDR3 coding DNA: TGTGCCAGTAGTGCACAAGACACAGATACGCAGTATTTT. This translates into CASSAQDTDTQYF.

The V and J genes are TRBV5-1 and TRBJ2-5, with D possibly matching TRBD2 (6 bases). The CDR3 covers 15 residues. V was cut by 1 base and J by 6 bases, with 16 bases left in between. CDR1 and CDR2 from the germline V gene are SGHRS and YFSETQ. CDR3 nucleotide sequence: TGCGCCAGCAGCTTGACATACGGGAGTGGCCAGACCCAGTACTTC. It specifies CASSLTYGSGQTQYF.

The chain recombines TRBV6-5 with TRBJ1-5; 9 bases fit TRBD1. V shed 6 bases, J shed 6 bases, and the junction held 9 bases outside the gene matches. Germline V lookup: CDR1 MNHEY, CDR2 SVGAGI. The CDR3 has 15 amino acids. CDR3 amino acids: CASSTTGGGGQPQHF. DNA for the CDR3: TGTGCCAGCAGCACCACAGGGGGCGGGGGTCAGCCCCAGCATTTT.

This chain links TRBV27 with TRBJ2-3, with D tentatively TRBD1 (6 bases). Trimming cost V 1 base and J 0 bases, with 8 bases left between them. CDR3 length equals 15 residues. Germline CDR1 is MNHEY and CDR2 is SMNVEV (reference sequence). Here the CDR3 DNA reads TGTGCCAGCAGTTTATGGGACACCAGCACAGATACGCAGTATTTT. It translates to CASSLWDTSTDTQYF.

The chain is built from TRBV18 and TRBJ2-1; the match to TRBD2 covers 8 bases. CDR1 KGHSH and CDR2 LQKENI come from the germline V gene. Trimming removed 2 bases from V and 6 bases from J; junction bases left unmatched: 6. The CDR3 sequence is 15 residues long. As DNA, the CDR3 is TGTGCCAGCTCACCAAGGAGCGGGGGTTTCAATGAGCAGTTCTTC. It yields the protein CASSPRSGGFNEQFF.

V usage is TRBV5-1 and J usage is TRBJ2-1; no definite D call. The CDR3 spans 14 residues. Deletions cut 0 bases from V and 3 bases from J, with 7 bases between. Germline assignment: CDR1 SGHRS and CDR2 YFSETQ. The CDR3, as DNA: TGCGCCAGCAGCTTGGCCCAGATCTACAATGAGCAGTTCTTC. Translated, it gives CASSLAQIYNEQFF.

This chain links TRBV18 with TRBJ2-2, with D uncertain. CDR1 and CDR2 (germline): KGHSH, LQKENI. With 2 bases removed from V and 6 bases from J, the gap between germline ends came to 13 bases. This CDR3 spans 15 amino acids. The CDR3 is CASSPNSYASGELFF. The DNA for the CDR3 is TGTGCCAGCTCACCAAACTCCTACGCATCCGGGGAGCTGTTTTTT.

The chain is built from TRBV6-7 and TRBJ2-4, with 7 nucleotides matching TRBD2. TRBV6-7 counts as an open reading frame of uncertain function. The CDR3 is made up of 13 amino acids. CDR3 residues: CAIRGEAKNIQYF. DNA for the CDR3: TGTGCTATCCGGGGGGAAGCCAAAAACATTCAGTACTTC.

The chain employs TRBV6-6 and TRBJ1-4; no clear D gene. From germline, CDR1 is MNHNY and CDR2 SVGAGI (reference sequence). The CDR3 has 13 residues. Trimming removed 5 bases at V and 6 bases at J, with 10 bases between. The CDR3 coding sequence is TGTGCCAGCAGTACCGGGTCCTATGAAAAACTGTTTTTT. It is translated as CASSTGSYEKLFF.